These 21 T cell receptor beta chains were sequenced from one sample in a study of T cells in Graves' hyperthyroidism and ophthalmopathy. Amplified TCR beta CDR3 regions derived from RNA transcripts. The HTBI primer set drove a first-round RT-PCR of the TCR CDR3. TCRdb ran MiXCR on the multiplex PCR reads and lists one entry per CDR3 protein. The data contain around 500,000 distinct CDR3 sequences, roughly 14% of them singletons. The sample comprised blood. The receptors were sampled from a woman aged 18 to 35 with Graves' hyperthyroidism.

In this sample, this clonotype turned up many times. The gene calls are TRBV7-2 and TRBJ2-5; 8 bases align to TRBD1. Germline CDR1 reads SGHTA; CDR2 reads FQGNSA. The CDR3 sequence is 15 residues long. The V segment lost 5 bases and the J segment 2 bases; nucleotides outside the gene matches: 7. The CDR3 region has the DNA TGTGCCAGCAGCAAGAACAGGGGGTTGCAAGAGACCCAGTACTTC. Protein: CASSKNRGLQETQYF.

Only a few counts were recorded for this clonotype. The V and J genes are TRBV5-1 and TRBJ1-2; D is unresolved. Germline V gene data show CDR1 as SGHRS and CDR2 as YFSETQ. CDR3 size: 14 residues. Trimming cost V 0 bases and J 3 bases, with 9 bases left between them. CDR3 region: CASSLAGVDYGYTF. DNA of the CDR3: TGCGCCAGCAGCTTGGCAGGCGTCGACTATGGCTACACCTTC.

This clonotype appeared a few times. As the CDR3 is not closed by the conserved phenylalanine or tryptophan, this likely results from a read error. The CDR3 DNA is TGTGCCAGCAGCTTATTCGGACAGGACTATGGCTACACCCTC. Translated, it gives CASSLFGQDYGYTL. The chain couples TRBV7-3 to TRBJ1-2, with 7 nucleotides matching TRBD1. There are 14 residues in the CDR3. J lost 3 bases, V lost 2 bases, and 3 bases had no gene match. Germline CDR1 is SGHTA and CDR2 is FQGTGA.

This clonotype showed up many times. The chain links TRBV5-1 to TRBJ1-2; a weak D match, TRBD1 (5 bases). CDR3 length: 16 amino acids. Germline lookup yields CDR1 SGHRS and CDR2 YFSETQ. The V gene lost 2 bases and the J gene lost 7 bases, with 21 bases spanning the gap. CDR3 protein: CASSLATTMSGLGYTF. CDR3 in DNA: TGCGCCAGCAGCTTAGCGACAACTATGTCAGGGCTTGGCTACACCTTC.

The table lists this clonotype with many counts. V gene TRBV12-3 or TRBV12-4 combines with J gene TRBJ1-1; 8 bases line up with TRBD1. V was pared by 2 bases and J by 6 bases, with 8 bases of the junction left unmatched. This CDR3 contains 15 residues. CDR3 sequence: CASSLYGRGLSEAFF. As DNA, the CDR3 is TGTGCCAGCAGTTTATACGGCAGGGGGCTTTCTGAAGCTTTCTTT.

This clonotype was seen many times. The chain's CDR3 is CAWRLAGQGDGYTF. The CDR3 nucleotides are TGTGCCTGGAGGCTTGCTGGACAGGGGGACGGCTACACCTTC. The chain is built from TRBV30 and TRBJ1-2; 10 nucleotides line up with TRBD1. Unmatched junction bases numbered 9, after V lost 3 bases and J lost 8 bases. Germline CDR1 reads GTSNPN; CDR2 reads SVGIG (reference sequence). This CDR3 has 14 residues. The whole variable domain, filled in from reference TRBV30 and TRBJ1-2, reads SQTIHQWPATLVQPVGSPLSLECTVEGTSNPNLYWYRQAAGRGLQLLFYSVGIGQISSEVPQNLSASRPQDRQFILSSKKLLLSDSGFYLCAWRLAGQGDGYTFGSGTRLTVV.

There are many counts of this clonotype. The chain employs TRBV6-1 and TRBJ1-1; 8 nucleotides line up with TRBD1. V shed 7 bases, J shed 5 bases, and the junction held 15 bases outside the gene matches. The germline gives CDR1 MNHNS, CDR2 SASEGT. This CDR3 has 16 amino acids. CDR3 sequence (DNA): TGTGCCAGCACCCCAGCCAGGAACAGGGGGAGGACTGAAGCTTTCTTT. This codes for CASTPARNRGRTEAFF.

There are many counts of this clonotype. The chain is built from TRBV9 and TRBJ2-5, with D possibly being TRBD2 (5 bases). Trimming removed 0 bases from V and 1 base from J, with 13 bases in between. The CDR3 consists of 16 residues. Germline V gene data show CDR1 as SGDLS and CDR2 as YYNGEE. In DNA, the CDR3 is TGTGCCAGCAGCGTAGAACCGGGATCGGGCCAAGAGACCCAGTACTTC. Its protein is CASSVEPGSGQETQYF.

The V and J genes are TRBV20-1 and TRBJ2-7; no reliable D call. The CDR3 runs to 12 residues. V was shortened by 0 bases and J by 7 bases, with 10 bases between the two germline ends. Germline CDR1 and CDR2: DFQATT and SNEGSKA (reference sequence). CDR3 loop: CSARDRGIEQYV. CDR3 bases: TGCAGTGCTAGAGATCGTGGGATAGAGCAGTACGTC.

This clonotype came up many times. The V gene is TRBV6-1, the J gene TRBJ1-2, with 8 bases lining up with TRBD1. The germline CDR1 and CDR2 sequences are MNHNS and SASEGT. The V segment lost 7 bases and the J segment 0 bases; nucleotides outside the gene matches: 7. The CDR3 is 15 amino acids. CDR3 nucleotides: TGTGCCAGCATCCCCGGGACAGGTACTAACTATGGCTACACCTTC. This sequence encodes CASIPGTGTNYGYTF.

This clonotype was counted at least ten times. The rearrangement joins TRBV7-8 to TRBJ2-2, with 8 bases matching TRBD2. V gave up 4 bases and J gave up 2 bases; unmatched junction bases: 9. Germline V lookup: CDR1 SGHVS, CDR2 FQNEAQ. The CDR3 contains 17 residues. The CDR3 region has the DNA TGTGCCAGCAGCTGGCTAGCGAGCGGGGGTAACACCGGGGAGCTGTTTTTT. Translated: CASSWLASGGNTGELFF.

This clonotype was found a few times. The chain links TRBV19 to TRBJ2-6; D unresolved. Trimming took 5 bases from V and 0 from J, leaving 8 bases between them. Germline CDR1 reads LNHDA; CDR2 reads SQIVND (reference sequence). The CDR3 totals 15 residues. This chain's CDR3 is CASSLYISGANVLTF. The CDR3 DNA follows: TGTGCCAGTAGTCTATACATCTCTGGGGCCAACGTCCTGACTTTC.

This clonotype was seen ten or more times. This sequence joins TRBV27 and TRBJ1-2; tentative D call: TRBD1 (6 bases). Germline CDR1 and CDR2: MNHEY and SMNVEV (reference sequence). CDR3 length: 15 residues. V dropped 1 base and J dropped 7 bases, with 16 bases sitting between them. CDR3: CASSLYPAGASGYTF. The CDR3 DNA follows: TGTGCCAGCAGTTTATACCCTGCGGGGGCCTCTGGCTACACCTTC.

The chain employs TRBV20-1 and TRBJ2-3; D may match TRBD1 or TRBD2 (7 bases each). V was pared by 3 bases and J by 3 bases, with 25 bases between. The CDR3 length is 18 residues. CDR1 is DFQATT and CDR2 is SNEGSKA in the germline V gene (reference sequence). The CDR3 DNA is TGCAGTGCTAGTCCCGCAGGGGGGGGGTTCCGTTTAACAGATACGCAGTATTTT. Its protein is CSASPAGGGFRLTDTQYF.

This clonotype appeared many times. The CDR3, as DNA: TGTGCCAGCAGCCATCTGACAGATAACTATGGCTACACCTTC. It yields the protein CASSHLTDNYGYTF. The J gene is TRBJ1-2, the V gene TRBV3-1, with a weak D call TRBD1 (5 bases). V was trimmed by 3 bases and J by 1 base, leaving 9 bases between them. Germline lookup yields CDR1 LGHDT and CDR2 YNNKEL (reference sequence). The CDR3 is 14 residues long.

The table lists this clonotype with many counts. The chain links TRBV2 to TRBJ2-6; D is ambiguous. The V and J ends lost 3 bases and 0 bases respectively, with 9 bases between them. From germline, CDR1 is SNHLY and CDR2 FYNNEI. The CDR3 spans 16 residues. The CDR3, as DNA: TGTGCCAGCAGTGAGGTCGGAACCTCTGGGGCCAACGTCCTGACTTTC. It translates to CASSEVGTSGANVLTF.

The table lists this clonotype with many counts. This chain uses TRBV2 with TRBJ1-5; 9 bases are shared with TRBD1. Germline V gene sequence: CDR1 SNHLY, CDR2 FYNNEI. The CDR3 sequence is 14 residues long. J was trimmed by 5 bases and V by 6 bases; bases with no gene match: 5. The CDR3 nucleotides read TGTGCCAGCAGCCAGGGACAGGGCGATCAGCCCCAGCATTTT. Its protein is CASSQGQGDQPQHF.

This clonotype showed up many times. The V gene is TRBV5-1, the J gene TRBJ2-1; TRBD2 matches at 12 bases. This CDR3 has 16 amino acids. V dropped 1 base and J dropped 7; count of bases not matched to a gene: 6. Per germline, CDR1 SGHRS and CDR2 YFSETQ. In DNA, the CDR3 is TGCGCCAGCAGCTTGAGGCGGACTAGCGGGGTTAATGAGCAGTTCTTC. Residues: CASSLRRTSGVNEQFF.

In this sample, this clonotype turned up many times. The CDR3 region is CASSPTSYEQYF. In DNA, the CDR3 is TGTGCCAGCAGCCCCACTAGTTACGAGCAGTACTTC. The chain uses TRBV12-3 or TRBV12-4 and TRBJ2-7; maybe TRBD2 (5 bases). The CDR3 has 12 residues. The V end lost 6 bases, the J end lost 4 bases, and 10 bases lay between the germline ends.

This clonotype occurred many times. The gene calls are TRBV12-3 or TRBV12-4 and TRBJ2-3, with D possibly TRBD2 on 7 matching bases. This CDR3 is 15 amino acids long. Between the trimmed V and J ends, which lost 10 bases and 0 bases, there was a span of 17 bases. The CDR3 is CATQTGGRSTDTQYF. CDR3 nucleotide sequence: TGTGCCACCCAAACGGGGGGCCGAAGCACAGATACGCAGTATTTT.

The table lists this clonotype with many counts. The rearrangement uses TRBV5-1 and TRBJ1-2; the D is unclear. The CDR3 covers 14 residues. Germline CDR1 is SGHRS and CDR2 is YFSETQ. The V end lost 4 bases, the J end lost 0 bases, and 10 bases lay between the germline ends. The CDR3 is CASSQDSSNYGYTF. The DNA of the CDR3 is TGCGCCAGCAGCCAGGACTCCTCTAACTATGGCTACACCTTC.